A single sample gave rise to the 5 T cell receptor beta chains below, sequenced in a study of blood T cell repertoires in COVID-19. Data came from immunoSEQ multiplex PCR; TCRdb stores just in-frame clones and leaves some out. The sample has about 300,000 clones, around 86% seen once; the top ten hold 1.7%. The sequenced sample consisted of PBMCs or T cells enriched from blood (not recorded which). These receptors originate from a woman in her forties who had recovered from COVID-19.

The chain recombines TRBV5-1 with TRBJ2-2; TRBD1 aligns across 7 bases. The CDR3 is 14 amino acids. V was clipped by 0 bases and J by 6 bases; unmatched bases: 2. Germline V CDR1 and CDR2: SGHRS, YFSETQ. CDR3 sequence reads: CASSLGQGAGELFF. In DNA, the CDR3 is TGCGCCAGCAGCTTGGGACAGGGAGCCGGGGAGCTGTTTTTT.

The gene calls are TRBV5-1 and TRBJ1-3; D is uncertain. Trimming took off 4 bases at V and 0 bases at J, with 11 bases between the two ends. CDR1 is SGHRS, CDR2 YFSETQ, per germline. The CDR3 runs 15 residues. The CDR3 coding sequence is TGCGCCAGCAGCCCTCTCGGGGTCTCTGGAAACACCATATATTTT. Translation: CASSPLGVSGNTIYF.

The chain is built from TRBV19 and TRBJ2-7; TRBD1 matches 8 bases. Germline V gene lookup returns CDR1 LNHDA and CDR2 SQIVND (reference sequence). This CDR3 spans 13 amino acids. After removal of 5 bases from V and 5 bases from J, the junction contained 5 bases not matched to a gene. The CDR3 protein is CASSLQGEDEQYF. In DNA, the CDR3 is TGTGCCAGTAGTTTACAGGGGGAGGACGAGCAGTACTTC.

V gene TRBV6-5 combines with J gene TRBJ1-6; D ambiguous. Looked up from germline, CDR1 is MNHEY and CDR2 is SVGAGI. The V end lost 2 bases, the J end lost 10 bases, and 6 bases lay between the germline ends. The CDR3 is 12 amino acids. Written as DNA, the CDR3 is TGTGCCAGCAGTTACCGAGCATCACCCCTCCACTTT. It translates to CASSYRASPLHF.

The chain joins TRBV5-1 to TRBJ2-7; D is unclear. The CDR3 is 14 residues long. V lost 4 bases and J 5 bases, leaving 16 bases between the germline ends. Germline V gives CDR1 SGHRS, CDR2 YFSETQ. CDR3 DNA sequence: TGCGCCAGCAGCACCAGACAAGCATGGGACGAGCAGTACTTC. This translates into CASSTRQAWDEQYF.